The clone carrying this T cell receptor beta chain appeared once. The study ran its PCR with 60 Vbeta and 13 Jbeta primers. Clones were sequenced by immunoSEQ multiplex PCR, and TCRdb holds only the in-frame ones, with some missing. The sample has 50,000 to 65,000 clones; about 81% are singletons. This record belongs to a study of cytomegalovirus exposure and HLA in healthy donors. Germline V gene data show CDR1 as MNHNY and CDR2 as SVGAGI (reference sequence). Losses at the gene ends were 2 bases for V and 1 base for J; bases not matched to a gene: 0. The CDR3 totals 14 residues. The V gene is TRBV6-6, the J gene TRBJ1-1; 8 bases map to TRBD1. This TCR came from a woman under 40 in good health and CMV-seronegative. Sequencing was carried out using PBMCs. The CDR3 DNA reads TGTGCCAGCAGTTACCAGGGGGCGAACACTGAAGCTTTCTTT. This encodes CASSYQGANTEAFF.